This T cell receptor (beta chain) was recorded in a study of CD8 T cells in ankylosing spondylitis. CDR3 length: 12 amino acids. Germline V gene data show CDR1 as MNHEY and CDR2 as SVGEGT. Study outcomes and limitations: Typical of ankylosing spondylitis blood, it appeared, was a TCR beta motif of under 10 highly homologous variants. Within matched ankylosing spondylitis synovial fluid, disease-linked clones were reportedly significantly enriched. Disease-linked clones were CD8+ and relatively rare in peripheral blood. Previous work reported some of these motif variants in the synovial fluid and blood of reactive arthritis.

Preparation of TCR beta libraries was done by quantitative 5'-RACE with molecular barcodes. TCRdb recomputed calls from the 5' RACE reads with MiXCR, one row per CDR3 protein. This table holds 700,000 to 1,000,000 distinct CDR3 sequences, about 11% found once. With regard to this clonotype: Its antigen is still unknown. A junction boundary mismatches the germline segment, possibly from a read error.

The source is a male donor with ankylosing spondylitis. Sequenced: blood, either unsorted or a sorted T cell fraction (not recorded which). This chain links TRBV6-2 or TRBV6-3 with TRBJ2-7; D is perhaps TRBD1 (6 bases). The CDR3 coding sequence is TGTGCCAGCAGAGGACAGTCCCAAAAGTGGGACTTC. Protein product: CASRGQSQKWDF.